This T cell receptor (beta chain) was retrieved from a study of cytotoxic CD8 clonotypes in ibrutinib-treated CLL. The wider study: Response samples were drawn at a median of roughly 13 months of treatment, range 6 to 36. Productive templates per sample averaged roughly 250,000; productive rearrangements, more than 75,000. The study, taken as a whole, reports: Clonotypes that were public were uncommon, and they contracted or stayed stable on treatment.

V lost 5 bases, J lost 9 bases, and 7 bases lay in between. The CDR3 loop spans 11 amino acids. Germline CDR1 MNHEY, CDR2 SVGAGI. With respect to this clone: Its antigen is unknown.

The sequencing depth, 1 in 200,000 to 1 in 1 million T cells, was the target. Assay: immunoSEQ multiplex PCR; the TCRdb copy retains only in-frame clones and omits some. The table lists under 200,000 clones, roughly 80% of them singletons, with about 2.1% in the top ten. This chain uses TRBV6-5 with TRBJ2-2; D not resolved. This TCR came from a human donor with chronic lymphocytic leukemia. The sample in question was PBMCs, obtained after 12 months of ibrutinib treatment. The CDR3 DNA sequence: TGTGCCAGCAGTCAAAACCGGGAGCTGTTTTTT. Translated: CASSQNRELFF.